This T cell receptor (beta chain) was identified in a study of blood T cell repertoires in COVID-19. On the study more broadly: Samples representing acute and convalescent COVID-19 were sourced from the United States, Italy and Spain. Sources were T cells, B-cell-depleted T cells, or PBMCs; the material itself was cDNA or gDNA.

As handled by the study authors: How many nucleated cells were present was estimated from reference gene primer amplification. Only in-frame clones appear in the TCRdb table, and some are missing; sequencing was by immunoSEQ multiplex PCR. V and J calls plus clone size are reproduced from that table; the DNA served to infer D and trimming. The data show roughly 230,000 clones, around 81% seen once. Per germline, CDR1 SGHAT and CDR2 FQNNGV. The CDR3 consists of 15 residues. With 4 bases clipped from V and 7 bases from J, the junction kept 9 bases outside the gene matches. This receptor was identified in a middle-aged man with active or convalescent COVID-19. What was sequenced was peripheral blood. This sequence joins TRBV11-2 and TRBJ1-4; 7 nucleotides agree with TRBD1. The CDR3 reads CASSSNRGSTEKLFF. The CDR3 nucleotides read TGTGCCAGCAGCTCCAACAGGGGATCTACTGAAAAACTGTTTTTT. The whole variable domain, remainder taken from reference TRBV11-2 and TRBJ1-4, is EAGVAQSPRYKIIEKRQSVAFWCNPISGHATLYWYQQILGQGPKLLIQFQNNGVVDDSQLPKDRFSAERLKGVDSTLKIQPAKLEDSAVYLCASSSNRGSTEKLFFGSGTQLSVL.